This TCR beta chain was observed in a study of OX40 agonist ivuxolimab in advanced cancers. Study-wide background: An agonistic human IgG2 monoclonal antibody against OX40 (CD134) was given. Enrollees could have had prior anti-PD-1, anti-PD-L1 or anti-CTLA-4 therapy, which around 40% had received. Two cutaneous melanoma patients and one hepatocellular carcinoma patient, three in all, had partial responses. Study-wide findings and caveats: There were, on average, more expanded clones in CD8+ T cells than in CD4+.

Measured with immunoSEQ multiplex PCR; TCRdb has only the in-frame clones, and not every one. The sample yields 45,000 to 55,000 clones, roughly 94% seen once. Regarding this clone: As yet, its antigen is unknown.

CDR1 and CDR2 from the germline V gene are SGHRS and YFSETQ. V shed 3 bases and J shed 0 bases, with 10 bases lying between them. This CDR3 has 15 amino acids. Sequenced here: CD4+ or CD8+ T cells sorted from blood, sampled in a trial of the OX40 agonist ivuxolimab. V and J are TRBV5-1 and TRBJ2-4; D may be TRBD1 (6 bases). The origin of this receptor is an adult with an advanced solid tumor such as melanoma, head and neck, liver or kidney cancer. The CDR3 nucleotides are TGCGCCAGCAGCTGGACAGAACTAGCCAAAAACATTCAGTACTTC. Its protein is CASSWTELAKNIQYF.